This is a list of T cell receptor beta chains from one sample in a study of T cell responses to AZD1222 COVID-19 vaccine. Clones were read by immunoSEQ multiplex PCR, and TCRdb kept only the in-frame ones, dropping some. Here the sample spans around 100,000 clones, about 85% being singletons. The sequencing used peripheral blood, collected on day 0 of AZD1222 vaccination. The receptor set was obtained from an adult in good health. CDR3s include the opening cysteine and the closing phenylalanine or tryptophan. Fields, in order: clone size, V gene, D gene, CDR3 length, J gene, CDR3 DNA, CDR3 protein. D genes are given only for firm matches. Clone size is stated in some rows and not others, as once, few, many or a class when expanded.

.	TRBV29-1	.	14	TRBJ2-3	TGCAGCGTTGTTCAGGGAGGGGGGACAGGTACGCAGTATTTT	CSVVQGGGTGTQYF
.	TRBV19	TRBD1	13	TRBJ2-4	TGTGCCAGTAGTACAACACAGGGGTACGAGACGTACTTC	CASSTTQGYETYF
few	TRBV7-8	.	15	TRBJ1-1	TGTGCCAGCAGCGAGCATCGGGGGCGCGGAACTGAAGCTTTCTTT	CASSEHRGRGTEAFF
.	TRBV4-3	.	15	TRBJ2-1	TGCGCCAGCAGCCAAGACAGGGTGGGATACAATGAGCAGTTCTTC	CASSQDRVGYNEQFF
.	TRBV10-3	TRBD1	16	TRBJ2-5	TGTGCCATCAGTGAGGTTCAGGGGGCACCGGCAAAGACCCAGTACTTC	CAISEVQGAPAKTQYF
once	TRBV28	.	13	TRBJ1-6	TGTGCCAGTACCTTTGGGTATAATTCACCCCTCCACTTT	CASTFGYNSPLHF
.	TRBV11-2	.	14	TRBJ2-7	TGTGCCAGCAGCCGCAGAGACAGGTATTACGAGCAGTACTTC	CASSRRDRYYEQYF
.	TRBV18	.	14	TRBJ1-6	TGTGCCAGCTCATCGACCCCGCAGGATTCACCCCTCCACTTT	CASSSTPQDSPLHF
few	TRBV10-3	TRBD1	15	TRBJ1-2	TGTGCCATCAGTGCTTCCACGACAGGGGTGTATGGCTACACCTTC	CAISASTTGVYGYTF
.	TRBV5-1	.	13	TRBJ1-3	TGCGCCAGCAGCTTGGAGGCTGGAAACACCATATATTTT	CASSLEAGNTIYF
.	TRBV12-5	.	13	TRBJ1-2	TGTGCTAGTGGTTTGGACAGCGACTATGGCTACACCTTC	CASGLDSDYGYTF
.	TRBV4-2	TRBD2	17	TRBJ2-1	TGTGCCAGCAGCCCGGGAGGGACTAGCGGGAGAAAGAATGAGCAGTTCTTC	CASSPGGTSGRKNEQFF
.	TRBV7-2	.	13	TRBJ2-1	TGTGCCAGCAGCTTAGGGAGCTACAATGAGCAGTTCTTC	CASSLGSYNEQFF
once	TRBV2	.	14	TRBJ1-4	TGTGCCAGCAGTGAACAAGGAACTAATGAAAAACTGTTTTTT	CASSEQGTNEKLFF
.	TRBV30	.	12	TRBJ2-2	TGTGCCTGGAGTCGCCAGGGCGGGGAGCTGTTTTTT	CAWSRQGGELFF
.	TRBV19	.	13	TRBJ2-7	TGTGCCAGTACCCTAGAGAGGTCCTACGAGCAGTACTTC	CASTLERSYEQYF
.	TRBV7-2	TRBD2	15	TRBJ2-7	TGTGCCAGCAGCCCAAGGACTAGCGGGACATACGAGCAGTACTTC	CASSPRTSGTYEQYF
.	TRBV6-5	.	11	TRBJ1-3	TGTGCCAGCAGTTCTGGAGGCACCATATATTTT	CASSSGGTIYF
few	TRBV5-1	.	15	TRBJ1-1	TGCGCCAGCAGCTTGGCCAATCTGAGGAACACTGAAGCTTTCTTT	CASSLANLRNTEAFF